One sample yielded the 23 T cell receptor beta chains listed below, sequenced in a study of neurological immune-mediated disorders. TCRdb independently ran MiXCR on the 5' RACE reads; one entry per CDR3 protein. This table has about 66,000 distinct CDR3 sequences, around 3.1% appearing once. The source material was PBMCs. Receptors were obtained from a man aged 40-49 years with multiple sclerosis.

Many counts were recorded for this clonotype. V is TRBV2 and J is TRBJ2-5; D may be TRBD1 (6 bases). With 7 bases removed from V and 5 bases from J, the gap between germline ends came to 23 bases. The CDR3 is made up of 16 amino acids. The germline V gene has CDR1 SNHLY and CDR2 FYNNEI. The CDR3 spells CASTLRRDKLGETQYF. The CDR3 DNA follows: TGTGCCAGCACCCTTCGCCGGGACAAGCTAGGGGAGACCCAGTACTTC.

This clonotype was counted at least ten times. This chain links TRBV4-2 with TRBJ2-1; 10 bases fit TRBD2. Trimming removed 1 base from V and 4 bases from J; junction bases left unmatched: 13. The length of the CDR3 is 19 residues. Looked up from germline, CDR1 is LGHNA and CDR2 is YNFKEQ. CDR3 bases: TGTGCCAGCAGCCAAGTCGCCCCCCTGACTAGCGGGTCTTACAATGAGCAGTTCTTC. It codes for CASSQVAPLTSGSYNEQFF.

This clonotype appeared many times. The chain is built from TRBV4-1 and TRBJ1-2; 8 bases fit TRBD1. V trimming: 0 bases; J trimming: 4 bases; junction bases outside the gene matches: 4. The germline V gene encodes CDR1 MGHRA and CDR2 YSYEKL. This CDR3 region has 15 residues. As DNA, the CDR3 is TGCGCCAGCAGCCAAGATCGGACAGGGAGCTATGGCTACACCTTC. Translated, it gives CASSQDRTGSYGYTF.

With regard to this clonotype: The junction and the germline gene differ at one end; a read error may be behind it. The V gene is TRBV24-1, the J gene TRBJ2-1; 7 positions agree with TRBD2. Germline CDR1 reads KGHDR; CDR2 reads SFDVKD. CDR3 size: 16 residues. As DNA, the CDR3 is TGTGCCACCAGTGATTCCGGGACTATCGGCTACAGTGAGCAGTTCTTC. Protein sequence: CATSDSGTIGYSEQFF.

To note about this clonotype: Since a much larger clone is just one base distant, this may be a read error. V is TRBV12-3 or TRBV12-4 and J is TRBJ1-1; possibly TRBD1 for D (5 bases). This CDR3 comprises 13 residues. Trimming shortened V by 6 bases and J by 3 bases, and 11 bases separated the two germline ends. This chain's CDR3 is CASSGKGYTEAFF. CDR3 bases: TGTGCCAGCAGCGGAAAGGGGTACACTGAAGCTTTCTTT.

This clonotype has ten or more counts. The rearrangement links TRBV3-1 to TRBJ2-2; weak D call: TRBD1 (6 bases). This CDR3 has 14 residues. Germline CDR1 reads LGHDT; CDR2 reads YNNKEL (reference sequence). Trimming cost V 9 bases and J 0 bases, with 11 bases left between them. The CDR3 spells CASMDRANTGELFF. DNA for the CDR3: TGTGCCAGTATGGACAGAGCGAACACCGGGGAGCTGTTTTTT.

This clonotype has at least ten counts. This chain connects TRBV12-3 or TRBV12-4 to TRBJ2-2, with D possibly being TRBD2 (6 bases). V lost 6 bases and J lost 4, with 12 bases in between. The CDR3 spans 14 residues. The CDR3 nucleotides read TGTGCCAGCAGGGAACTGGGGGGCACCGGGGAGCTGTTTTTT. This sequence encodes CASRELGGTGELFF.

This chain links TRBV27 with TRBJ1-5; D gene ambiguous. V was pared by 8 bases and J by 2 bases, with 7 bases between. The CDR3 is 12 amino acids. The germline V gene encodes CDR1 MNHEY and CDR2 SMNVEV (reference sequence). CDR3 nucleotides: TGTGCCAGCGCGATTGGCAATCAGCCCCAGCATTTT. Protein sequence: CASAIGNQPQHF.

In this sample, this clonotype turned up many times. The chain links TRBV5-1 to TRBJ2-3, with D possibly TRBD1 on 6 matching bases. The V gene's germline CDR1 is SGHRS and CDR2 YFSETQ. The CDR3 length is 14 residues. The V and J ends lost 5 bases and 4 bases respectively, with 14 bases between them. Here the CDR3 reads CASRVRGSSDTQYF. CDR3 DNA sequence: TGCGCCAGCAGGGTTAGGGGGAGTTCAGATACGCAGTATTTT.

This clonotype showed up many times. The J gene is TRBJ1-5, the V gene TRBV7-9; D is undetermined. The germline V and J ends were trimmed by 1 base and 6 bases, with 4 bases remaining between them. Germline CDR1 reads SEHNR; CDR2 reads FQNEAQ (reference sequence). CDR3 length equals 12 residues. CDR3 sequence (DNA): TGTGCCAGCAGCTTAGGGACTCAGCCCCAGCATTTT. The encoded protein is CASSLGTQPQHF.

This clonotype appeared many times. The V gene is TRBV3-1, the J gene TRBJ2-5; the D is unclear. The CDR3 contains 11 residues. The V end was cut by 1 base, the J end by 5 bases, with 2 bases between. Germline loops: CDR1 LGHDT, CDR2 YNNKEL (reference sequence). The CDR3 region has the DNA TGTGCCAGCAGCCAAGTGGAGACCCAGTACTTC. This encodes CASSQVETQYF.

Ten or more counts support this clonotype. The rearrangement links TRBV5-1 to TRBJ2-1; weak D call: TRBD2 (6 bases). Germline V lookup: CDR1 SGHRS, CDR2 YFSETQ. V lost 1 base and J 5 bases, leaving 10 bases between the germline ends. This CDR3 comprises 14 residues. The CDR3 DNA reads as TGCGCCAGCAGCTTGCTAGCGCCTGACAATGAGCAGTTCTTC. It specifies CASSLLAPDNEQFF.

CDR3 protein: CASSSRARGYNEQFF. DNA for the CDR3: TGTGCCAGCAGTTCCCGGGCCCGGGGGTACAATGAGCAGTTCTTC. The chain is built from TRBV27 and TRBJ2-1, with D possibly matching TRBD2 (6 bases). This CDR3 comprises 15 residues. The germline V gene has CDR1 MNHEY and CDR2 SMNVEV (reference sequence). V was trimmed by 4 bases and J by 4 bases, leaving 14 bases between them.

About this clonotype: This clone may be a read error of a much larger clone one base away. The chain links TRBV5-1 to TRBJ2-3; no definite D call. Germline V lookup: CDR1 SGHRS, CDR2 YFSETQ. The CDR3 is 11 residues long. The CDR3 DNA reads as TGCGACAGCAGCTCCGCAGATACGCAGTATTTT. Translation: CDSSSADTQYF.

This clonotype was recorded at least ten times. The V call is TRBV18, the J call TRBJ1-2, with D maybe TRBD1 (5 bases). This CDR3 is built from 16 residues. Germline V gene data show CDR1 as KGHSH and CDR2 as LQKENI. V gave up 0 bases and J gave up 2 bases, with 13 bases separating them. The CDR3 coding sequence is TGTGCCAGCTCACCACCTCGGACGGGACCAAACTATGGCTACACCTTC. It codes for CASSPPRTGPNYGYTF.

The sample holds many counts of this clonotype. The V and J genes are TRBV12-3 or TRBV12-4 and TRBJ1-3, with D perhaps TRBD1 (5 bases). The CDR3 is made up of 13 amino acids. V lost 3 bases and J lost 3, with 6 bases in between. In nucleotides, the CDR3 is TGTGCCAGCAGTTTGAGGGGTGGAAACACCATATATTTT. This translates into CASSLRGGNTIYF.

Of note for this clonotype: With a much larger clone just one base away, this may be a read error. The chain is built from TRBV7-2 and TRBJ2-2; the D gene is possibly TRBD1 (6 bases). Looked up from germline, CDR1 is SGHTA and CDR2 is FQGNSA. V lost 4 bases and J lost 5, with 8 bases in between. The CDR3 contains 13 residues. CDR3 nucleotides: TGTGCCAGCAGCTCAGGGGTAACCGGGGAGCTGTTTTTT. As protein: CASSSGVTGELFF. The entire variable domain, with the rest obtained from reference TRBV7-2 and TRBJ2-2, is as follows: GAGVSQSPSNKVTEKGKDVELRCDPISGHTALYWYRQSLGQGLEFLIYFQGNSAPDKSGLPSDRFSAERTGGSVSTLTIQRTQQEDSAVYLCASSSGVTGELFFGEGSRLTVL.

This clonotype was seen many times. This chain connects TRBV10-3 to TRBJ2-5; TRBD2 aligns across 9 bases. From germline, CDR1 is ENHRY and CDR2 SYGVKD. The CDR3 extends over 15 amino acids. V was pared by 5 bases and J by 2 bases, with 6 bases of the junction left unmatched. DNA for the CDR3: TGTGCCATCAGTTCCGGGACTAGCCTACAAGAGACCCAGTACTTC. Its protein is CAISSGTSLQETQYF.

This clonotype appeared many times. The V gene is TRBV20-1, the J gene TRBJ1-2, with TRBD1 matching over 9 bases. J lost 7 bases, V lost 5 bases, and 8 bases had no gene match. The CDR3 has 13 residues. Germline CDR1 reads DFQATT; CDR2 reads SNEGSKA (reference sequence). The CDR3 is CSASTGTGFGYTF. The DNA of the CDR3 is TGCAGTGCTTCCACCGGGACAGGGTTTGGCTACACCTTC.

This clonotype was seen ten or more times. V gene TRBV5-1 combines with J gene TRBJ2-3; D might be TRBD1 (5 bases). Germline V CDR1 and CDR2: SGHRS, YFSETQ. CDR3 size: 16 residues. V lost 3 bases to trimming and J lost 1 base, with 15 bases between them. The CDR3 DNA is TGCGCCAGCAGCTGGGGCAGGGAATCCGGCACAGATACGCAGTATTTT. It specifies CASSWGRESGTDTQYF.

About this clonotype: A single base separates this from a much larger clone, so it may be a read error. V and J are TRBV6-5 and TRBJ1-1; perhaps TRBD1 as D (5 bases). This CDR3 spans 15 amino acids. Germline CDR1 and CDR2: MNHEY and SVGAGI. The ends were cut back, 6 bases at V and 4 bases at J, with 18 bases in the middle. CDR3 loop: CASSPEGDDGTEAFF. The CDR3 DNA reads as TGTGCCAGCAGCCCGGAAGGGGATGACGGCACTGAAGCTTTCTTT.

This clonotype occurred many times. The V and J genes are TRBV5-5 and TRBJ2-3; 11 bases line up with TRBD2. CDR1 and CDR2 from the germline V gene are SGHKS and YYEKEE (reference sequence). The CDR3 totals 17 residues. J lost 1 base, V lost 0 bases, and 4 bases had no gene match. CDR3 DNA: TGTGCCAGCAGCTTGGCACCGGGACTAGCGGGCACAGATACGCAGTATTTT. This codes for CASSLAPGLAGTDTQYF.

This clonotype came up many times. In nucleotides, the CDR3 is TGTGCCACCAGTGATAGACAGGGGGGGGCCAACGTCCTGACTTTC. Encoded protein: CATSDRQGGANVLTF. The chain carries TRBV24-1 and TRBJ2-6, with 8 bases fitting TRBD1. V dropped 3 bases and J dropped 4; count of bases not matched to a gene: 1. From germline, CDR1 is KGHDR and CDR2 SFDVKD. CDR3 length equals 15 residues.